This T cell receptor (beta chain) was recorded in a study of blood T cell repertoires in COVID-19. At the level of the study: Material from acute and convalescent COVID-19 was sourced from the United States, Italy and Spain. Sources were T cells, B-cell-depleted T cells, or PBMCs; the material itself was cDNA or gDNA.

V lost 0 bases, J lost 5 bases, and 24 bases lay in between. This CDR3 is built from 20 residues. Germline V gives CDR1 SGHNT, CDR2 YYREEE (reference sequence). Under the authors' procedure: Reference gene primer amplification gave estimated nucleated cell counts. Assay used: immunoSEQ multiplex PCR; TCRdb lists only in-frame clones, some missing. The DNA was the basis for D and trimming; V, J and clone size are from that table. The sample has under 450,000 clones, around 88% seen once. This chain links TRBV5-4 with TRBJ1-6, with D maybe TRBD1 (5 bases). Material for sequencing was peripheral blood. This receptor was obtained from a woman aged 50 to 60 with COVID-19, enrolled during active disease. CDR3 sequence reads: CASSLGRTGLLPPDNSPLHF. In DNA form, the CDR3 reads TGTGCCAGCAGCTTGGGCAGAACAGGACTACTTCCCCCCGATAATTCACCCCTCCACTTT.